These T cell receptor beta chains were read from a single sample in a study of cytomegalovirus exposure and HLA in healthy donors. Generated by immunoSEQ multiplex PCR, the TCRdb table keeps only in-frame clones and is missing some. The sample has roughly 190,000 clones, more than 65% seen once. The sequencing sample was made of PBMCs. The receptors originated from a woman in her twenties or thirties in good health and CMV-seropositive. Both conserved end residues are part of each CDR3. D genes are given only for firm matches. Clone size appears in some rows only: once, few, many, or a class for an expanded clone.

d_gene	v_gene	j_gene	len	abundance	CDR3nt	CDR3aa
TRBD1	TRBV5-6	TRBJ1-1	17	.	TGTGCCAGCAGCGGGATAGACAGGGGCCCCTCCCACACTGAAGCTTTCTTT	CASSGIDRGPSHTEAFF
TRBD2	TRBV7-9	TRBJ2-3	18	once	TGTGCCAGCAGTTTCAGGGTCGGCGGGAGGCCTAGCACAGATACGCAGTATTTT	CASSFRVGGRPSTDTQYF
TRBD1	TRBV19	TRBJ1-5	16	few	TGTGCCAGTAGTCCCCTTCGACAGGGGAGGGATCAGCCCCAGCATTTT	CASSPLRQGRDQPQHF
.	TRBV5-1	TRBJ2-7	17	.	TGCGCCAGCAGCCCTATTATCAGGGGTTCGGACTCCTACGAGCAGTACTTC	CASSPIIRGSDSYEQYF
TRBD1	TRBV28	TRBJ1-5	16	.	TGTGCCAGCAGGGATGACAGGGAAACAGGCAATCAGCCCCAGCATTTT	CASRDDRETGNQPQHF
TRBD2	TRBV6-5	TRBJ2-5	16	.	TGTGCCAGCAGTTACTCTTCCAGCGGGAGTGCAGAGACCCAGTACTTC	CASSYSSSGSAETQYF
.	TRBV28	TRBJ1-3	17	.	TGTGCCAGCAGTCCAAACAAGGGTACAGGGAACCGAAACACCATATATTTT	CASSPNKGTGNRNTIYF
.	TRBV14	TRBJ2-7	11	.	TGTGCCAGCAGCCACACCTACGAGCAGTACTTC	CASSHTYEQYF
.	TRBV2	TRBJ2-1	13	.	TGTGCCAGCAATGAACCGGGGTCCAATGAGCAGTTCTTC	CASNEPGSNEQFF
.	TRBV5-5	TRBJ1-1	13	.	TGTGCCAGCAGCTTCAGGGGGAACACTGAAGCTTTCTTT	CASSFRGNTEAFF
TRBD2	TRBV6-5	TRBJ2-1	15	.	TGTGCCAGCAGTTACGGACTAGCAAAGAACAATGAGCAGTTCTTC	CASSYGLAKNNEQFF
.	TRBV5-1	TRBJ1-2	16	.	TGCGCCAGCAGCTTGGGCAGTCTGGACAGTAGGTATGGCTACACCTTC	CASSLGSLDSRYGYTF
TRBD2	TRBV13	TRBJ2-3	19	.	TGTGCCAGCAGCACCCACTGGGGTGTAGCGGGAGAAGTAACAGATACGCAGTATTTT	CASSTHWGVAGEVTDTQYF
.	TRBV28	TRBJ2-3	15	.	TGTGCCAGCAGCCGAGGGGGCGGGAGGTCAGATACGCAGTATTTT	CASSRGGGRSDTQYF
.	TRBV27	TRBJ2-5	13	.	TGTGCCAGCAGTTTGCAGGTTCAAGAGACCCAGTACTTC	CASSLQVQETQYF
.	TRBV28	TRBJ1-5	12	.	TGTGCCAGCACAGGGTCGCGTCAGCCCCAGCATTTT	CASTGSRQPQHF
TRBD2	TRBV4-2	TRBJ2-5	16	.	TGTGCCAGCAGCCTTTCTAGCGGGATGGACCAAGAGACCCAGTACTTC	CASSLSSGMDQETQYF
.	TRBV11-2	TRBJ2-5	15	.	TGTGCCAGCAGCTTAGATGGACAACGACAAGAGACCCAGTACTTC	CASSLDGQRQETQYF
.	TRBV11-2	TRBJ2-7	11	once	TGTGCCAGCAGCTTACCGGACGAGCAGTACTTC	CASSLPDEQYF
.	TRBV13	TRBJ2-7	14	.	TGTGCCAGCAGCCCCGGACTAATTCCCCACGAGCAGTACTTC	CASSPGLIPHEQYF
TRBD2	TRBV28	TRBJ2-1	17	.	TGTGCCAGCAGTACCATGGCCTCCGGACTAGCGGGAGGTGAGCAGTTCTTC	CASSTMASGLAGGEQFF
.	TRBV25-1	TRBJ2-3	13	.	TGTGCCAGCATGGCTGGGGCCCCAGATACGCAGTATTTT	CASMAGAPDTQYF
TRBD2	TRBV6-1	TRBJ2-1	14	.	TGTGCCAGCAGTTCCTGGGGGGGGGATACGGCACAGTTCTTC	CASSSWGGDTAQFF
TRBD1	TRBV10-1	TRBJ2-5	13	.	TGCGCCGGCAGTGGGTGGACAGGGCAAGAGCAGTACTTC	CAGSGWTGQEQYF
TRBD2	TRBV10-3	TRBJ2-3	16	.	TGTGCCATCAGGTTGACGGGAGGAGGGGATACAGATACGCAGTATTTT	CAIRLTGGGDTDTQYF
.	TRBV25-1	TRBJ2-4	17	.	TGTGCCAGCAGTGATAGGGGAAGGAGGGTCCGCAAAAACATTCAGTACTTC	CASSDRGRRVRKNIQYF
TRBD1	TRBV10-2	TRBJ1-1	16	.	TGCGCCAGCAGTCCCGGGACAGGGGGCTGGAGCACTGAAGCTTTCTTT	CASSPGTGGWSTEAFF
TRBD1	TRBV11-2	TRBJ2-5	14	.	TGTGCCAGCAGCCCTCGGACAGGTGGGGAGACCCAGTACTTC	CASSPRTGGETQYF
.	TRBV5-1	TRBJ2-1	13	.	TGCGCCAGCTACAGGGCCGAGAACAATGAGCAGTTCTTC	CASYRAENNEQFF
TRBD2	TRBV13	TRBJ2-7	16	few	TGTGCCAGCAGCCCCCGGGGGACTAGCGGGAGTGTCGAGCAGTACTTC	CASSPRGTSGSVEQYF
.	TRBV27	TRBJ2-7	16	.	TGTGCCAGCAGCCCTAGCTCCGGGGACACTCCCTACGAGCAGTACTTC	CASSPSSGDTPYEQYF
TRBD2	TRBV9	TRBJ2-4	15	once	TGTGCCAGCAGCGCTAGCGGGTCCCCACAAAACATTCAGTACTTC	CASSASGSPQNIQYF
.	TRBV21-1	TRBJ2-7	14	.	TGTGCCAGCAGCAATAGGACAGGCCAATGCGAGCAGTACTTC	CASSNRTGQCEQYF
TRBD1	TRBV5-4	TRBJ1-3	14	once	TGTGCCAGCAGCTTACAGGGGGCTGGAAACACCATATATTTT	CASSLQGAGNTIYF
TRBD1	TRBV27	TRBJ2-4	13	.	TGTGCCAGCAGGGGACAGGGTGAAAACATTCAGTACTTC	CASRGQGENIQYF
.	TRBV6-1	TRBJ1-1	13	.	TGTGCCAGCGTGGACAGACCGAACACTGAAGCTTTCTTT	CASVDRPNTEAFF
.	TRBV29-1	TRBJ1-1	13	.	TGCAGCGTTGCAGGCCAGATGAACACTGAAGCTTTCTTT	CSVAGQMNTEAFF
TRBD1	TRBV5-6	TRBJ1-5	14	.	TGTGCCAGCAGCTTGGCAGGGGGCGATCGGCCCCAGCATTTT	CASSLAGGDRPQHF
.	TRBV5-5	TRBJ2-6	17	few	TGTGCCAGCAGCCATAGGTCTGGGAGTGGTGGGGCCAACGTCCTGACTTTC	CASSHRSGSGGANVLTF
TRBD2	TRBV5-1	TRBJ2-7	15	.	TGCGCCAGCAGCTGGACTAGCGGGATTACCTACGAGCAGTACTTC	CASSWTSGITYEQYF
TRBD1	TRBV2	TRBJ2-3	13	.	TGTGCCAGCAGGGCAGGGGGACCAGATACGCAGTATTTT	CASRAGGPDTQYF
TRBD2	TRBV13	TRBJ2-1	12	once	TGTGCCGGCAGTTTTAGCGGGAGTGAGCAGTTCTTC	CAGSFSGSEQFF
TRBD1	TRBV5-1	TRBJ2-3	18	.	TGCGCCAGCAGCTTGAGTCTCACACGGACAGGGAATGCAGATACGCAGTATTTT	CASSLSLTRTGNADTQYF
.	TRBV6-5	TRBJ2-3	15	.	TGTGCCAGCAGATCCGGGACAACGCACACAGATACGCAGTATTTT	CASRSGTTHTDTQYF
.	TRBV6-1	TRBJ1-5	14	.	TGTGCCAGCAGTGAGGGGGGAGCCAATCAGCCCCAGCATTTT	CASSEGGANQPQHF
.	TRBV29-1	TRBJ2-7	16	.	TGCAGCGTTGAACTGGCAAGGCGGGACGCCTCCTACGAGCAGTACTTC	CSVELARRDASYEQYF
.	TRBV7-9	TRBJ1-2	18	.	TGTGCCAGCAGCTTTGAGCCCAGAACCACAGGGTCGGAAAGTGGCTACACCTTC	CASSFEPRTTGSESGYTF
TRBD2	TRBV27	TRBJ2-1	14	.	TGTGCCAGCAAAATCGGACTAGCGGTCAATGAGCAGTTCTTC	CASKIGLAVNEQFF
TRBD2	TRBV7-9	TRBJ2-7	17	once	TGTGCCAGCAGTTACGGACTAGCGGGAGGACCCCACTACGAGCAGTACTTC	CASSYGLAGGPHYEQYF
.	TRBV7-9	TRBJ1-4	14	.	TGTGCCAGCAGCCTTGGATCTGGCGGTGAAAAACTGTTTTTT	CASSLGSGGEKLFF